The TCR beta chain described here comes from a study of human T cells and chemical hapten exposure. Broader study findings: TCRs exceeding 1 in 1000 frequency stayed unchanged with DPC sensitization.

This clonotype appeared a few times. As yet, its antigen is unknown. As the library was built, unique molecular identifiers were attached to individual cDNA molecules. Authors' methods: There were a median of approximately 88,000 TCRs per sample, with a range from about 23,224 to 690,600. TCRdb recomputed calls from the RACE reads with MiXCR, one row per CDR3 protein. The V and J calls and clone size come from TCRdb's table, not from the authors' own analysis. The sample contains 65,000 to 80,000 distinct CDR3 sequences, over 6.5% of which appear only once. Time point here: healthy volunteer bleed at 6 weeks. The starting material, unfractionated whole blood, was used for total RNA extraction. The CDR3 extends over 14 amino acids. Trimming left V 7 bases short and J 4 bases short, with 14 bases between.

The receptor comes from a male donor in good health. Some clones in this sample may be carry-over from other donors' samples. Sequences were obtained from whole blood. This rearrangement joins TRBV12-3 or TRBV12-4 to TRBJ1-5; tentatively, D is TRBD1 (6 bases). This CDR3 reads CASTLGGTNQPQHF. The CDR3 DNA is TGTGCCAGCACCCTAGGGGGGACAAATCAGCCCCAGCATTTT.